This T cell receptor (beta chain) was recovered during a study of blood T cells in healthy people across ages. V lost 3 bases to trimming and J lost 0 bases, with 10 bases between them. This CDR3 is 15 amino acids long. The authors ran a second PCR of 7 to 11 cycles using a sample-barcoded 5' primer and a J-beta primer mix. TCRdb redid the calling of the 5' RACE reads with MiXCR, one entry per CDR3 protein. The table includes about 640,000 distinct CDR3 sequences, roughly 50% detected once. The chain recombines TRBV12-3 or TRBV12-4 with TRBJ2-3, with D unresolved. This TCR was sampled from a man aged 60-69 years in good health. Sequencing input: blood. CDR3 coding DNA: TGTGCCAGCAGTTTCGACGGATCCAGCACAGATACGCAGTATTTT. This gives the protein CASSFDGSSTDTQYF.